This passage covers 8 T cell receptor beta chains from one sample sequenced in a study of cytomegalovirus exposure and HLA in healthy donors. The PCR had 60 Vbeta and 13 Jbeta primers. This table comes from immunoSEQ multiplex PCR, and its TCRdb copy is limited to in-frame clones, with some not included. Here the sample spans more than 85,000 clones, 60% to 80% being singletons. Sample: PBMCs. The receptors shown here come from a man between 25 and 39 years old in good health and CMV-seronegative.

This chain joins TRBV7-3 and TRBJ2-3; D is unresolved. This CDR3 is 15 amino acids long. V lost 3 bases and J 0 bases, leaving 10 bases between the germline ends. Germline-derived CDR1 and CDR2 are SGHTA and FQGTGA. CDR3 sequence (DNA): TGTGCCAGCAGCTTTAGCAGATCTAGCACAGATACGCAGTATTTT. This translates into CASSFSRSSTDTQYF.

V is TRBV6-5 and J is TRBJ2-2; tentative D call: TRBD1 (6 bases). The CDR3 runs 15 residues. V lost 7 bases to trimming and J lost 1 base, with 13 bases between them. Per germline, CDR1 MNHEY and CDR2 SVGAGI. CDR3 loop: CASTYGQMNTGELFF. The CDR3 DNA sequence: TGTGCCAGCACCTATGGACAGATGAACACCGGGGAGCTGTTTTTT.

This clone has only one observation. The J gene is TRBJ1-5, the V gene TRBV2, with TRBD1 matching 9 bases. CDR1 SNHLY and CDR2 FYNNEI come from the germline V gene. The CDR3 extends over 16 amino acids. Germline trimming cut 4 bases from V and 9 bases from J; bases unmatched to any gene: 13. DNA of the CDR3: TGTGCCAGCAGTGCGGCTATTACCGGGACAGGGAGGCCCCAGCATTTT. This sequence encodes CASSAAITGTGRPQHF. The complete variable domain, with remaining parts taken from reference TRBV2 and TRBJ1-5, reads EPEVTQTPSHQVTQMGQEVILRCVPISNHLYFYWYRQILGQKVEFLVSFYNNEISEKSEIFDDQFSVERPDGSNFTLKIRSTKLEDSAMYFCASSAAITGTGRPQHFGDGTRLSIL.

J is TRBJ1-5 and V is TRBV28; D gene uncertain. Trimming shortened V by 3 bases and J by 5 bases, and 11 bases separated the two germline ends. Germline V gene lookup returns CDR1 MDHEN and CDR2 SYDVKM. This CDR3 has 14 residues. The CDR3 region is CASSLYGAHQPQHF. The CDR3 DNA reads as TGTGCCAGCAGTTTGTACGGAGCCCATCAGCCCCAGCATTTT.

The rearrangement links TRBV7-9 to TRBJ2-1, with 7 bases aligning to TRBD2. This CDR3 has 13 amino acids. Germline CDR1 is SEHNR and CDR2 is FQNEAQ (reference sequence). V gave up 2 bases and J gave up 6 bases; unmatched junction bases: 1. In nucleotides, the CDR3 is TGTGCCAGCAGCTTATGGGAGGGCAATGAGCAGTTCTTC. This sequence encodes CASSLWEGNEQFF.

The CDR3 coding sequence is TGTGCCAGCAGCTCCAAGGGGGCGCGAGAGCAGTACTTC. Its translation is CASSSKGAREQYF. This chain connects TRBV7-2 to TRBJ2-5; 7 bases fit TRBD1. The CDR3 runs 13 residues. Per germline, CDR1 SGHTA and CDR2 FQGNSA. After removal of 4 bases from V and 11 bases from J, the junction contained 10 bases not matched to a gene.

Remarks on this clone: The same CDR3 arises from other DNA sequences in this sample as well. This sequence joins TRBV2 and TRBJ2-5, with 7 bases aligning to TRBD1. The CDR3 sequence is 13 residues long. CDR1 is SNHLY, CDR2 FYNNEI, per germline. Trimming at V came to 4 bases and at J to 5 bases, leaving 4 bases not matched to a gene. DNA of the CDR3: TGTGCCAGCAGTGGACAGGGAAGGGAGACCCAGTACTTC. Protein sequence: CASSGQGRETQYF.

CDR3 DNA sequence: TGTGCCAGCAGCGTAGTCCCAGGGGTGTACACTGAAGCTTTCTTT. It encodes CASSVVPGVYTEAFF. This chain connects TRBV9 to TRBJ1-1; TRBD1 is a possible D gene (6 bases). This CDR3 comprises 15 residues. Trimming removed 0 bases at V and 3 bases at J, with 12 bases between. The germline V gene has CDR1 SGDLS and CDR2 YYNGEE.